Listed here are 26 T cell receptor beta chains from one sample, sequenced in a study of blood T cells in healthy people across ages. A second PCR of 7 to 11 cycles used a sample-barcoded 5' primer and a J-beta primer mix. Using its own MiXCR run on the 5' RACE reads, TCRdb lists one record per CDR3 protein. The table shows around 2 million distinct CDR3 sequences, with about 39% occurring only once. Sequencing input: blood. The receptors derive from a human donor in good health.

The J gene is TRBJ1-1, the V gene TRBV5-1; 7 bases map to TRBD1. CDR1 is SGHRS and CDR2 is YFSETQ in the germline V gene. Losses at the gene ends were 4 bases for V and 6 bases for J; bases not matched to a gene: 6. The CDR3 sequence is 13 residues long. The CDR3 nucleotides read TGCGCCAGCAGCGCCCAAGGGGGCCCTGAAGCTTTCTTT. Translation gives CASSAQGGPEAFF.

The chain carries TRBV11-1 and TRBJ1-2; 8 bases agree with TRBD1. The junction had 14 bases not matched to a gene; V was cut back by 3 bases and J by 5 bases. Germline values: CDR1 SGHAT, CDR2 FQDESV (reference sequence). The CDR3 has 17 amino acids. CDR3 residues: CASSLKPLPDRGYGYTF. Here the CDR3 DNA reads TGTGCCAGCAGCTTGAAACCCCTCCCTGACAGGGGTTATGGCTACACCTTC.

The table lists this clonotype with a count of one. V gene TRBV12-3 or TRBV12-4 combines with J gene TRBJ2-3; TRBD2 is a possible D gene (5 bases). The ends were cut back, 2 bases at V and 1 base at J, with 25 bases in the middle. This CDR3 region has 20 residues. The CDR3 loop reads CASSLSAGVRATIGTDTQYF. CDR3 DNA: TGTGCCAGCAGTTTAAGTGCCGGTGTGAGGGCAACAATCGGCACAGATACGCAGTATTTT.

V usage is TRBV9 and J usage is TRBJ2-5; 8 bases agree with TRBD2. Looked up from germline, CDR1 is SGDLS and CDR2 is YYNGEE. CDR3 length equals 15 residues. V dropped 3 bases and J dropped 5; count of bases not matched to a gene: 9. In DNA, the CDR3 is TGTGCCAGCAGCGCCGTCGGGGGGGCCGGGGAGACCCAGTACTTC. Protein product: CASSAVGGAGETQYF.

This clonotype appeared a few times. The V and J genes are TRBV5-1 and TRBJ2-7; maybe TRBD1 (8 bases). V lost 5 bases and J 3 bases, leaving 15 bases between the germline ends. Germline loops: CDR1 SGHRS, CDR2 YFSETQ. The length of the CDR3 is 14 residues. The CDR3 sequence: CASREQGEGYEQYF. The DNA of the CDR3 is TGCGCCAGCAGGGAACAGGGGGAGGGCTACGAGCAGTACTTC.

The chain carries TRBV2 and TRBJ2-5; weak D call: TRBD2 (6 bases). The V gene's germline CDR1 is SNHLY and CDR2 FYNNEI. CDR3 length: 14 amino acids. V lost 5 bases to trimming and J lost 4 bases, with 14 bases between them. The CDR3 protein is CASSPTTRAETQYF. The DNA for the CDR3 is TGTGCCAGCAGTCCTACGACTAGGGCAGAGACCCAGTACTTC.

The rearrangement links TRBV4-3 to TRBJ2-1; the match to TRBD2 covers 16 bases. Trimming removed 2 bases from V and 8 bases from J; junction bases left unmatched: 12. Germline loops: CDR1 LGHNA, CDR2 YSLEER. This CDR3 has 19 amino acids. The CDR3 DNA is TGCGCCAGCAGCCAAAGGGGCCATCTGGGACTAGCGGGGGGGCATGAGCAGTTCTTC. This codes for CASSQRGHLGLAGGHEQFF.

The gene calls are TRBV6-2 or TRBV6-3 and TRBJ1-2; 9 positions agree with TRBD1. The CDR3 is 13 amino acids. V gave up 9 bases and J gave up 3 bases; unmatched junction bases: 5. CDR1 MNHEY and CDR2 SVGEGT come from the germline V gene. The CDR3 DNA reads as TGTGCCAGTAACAGGGGGCCCTACTATGGCTACACCTTC. Protein sequence: CASNRGPYYGYTF.

V is TRBV27 and J is TRBJ2-5; D may be TRBD1 (6 bases). Between the trimmed V and J ends, which lost 8 bases and 4 bases, there was a span of 17 bases. CDR3 length: 14 residues. The V gene's germline CDR1 is MNHEY and CDR2 SMNVEV (reference sequence). The CDR3 DNA follows: TGTGCCAGCGGTGTTACCAGGGGTGCAGAGACCCAGTACTTC. Its protein is CASGVTRGAETQYF.

V and J are TRBV6-2 or TRBV6-3 and TRBJ2-4, with D uncertain. The V gene's germline CDR1 is MNHEY and CDR2 SVGEGT. The V gene lost 4 bases and the J gene lost 0 bases, with 4 bases spanning the gap. The CDR3 contains 13 residues. This CDR3 is CASSSRAKNIQYF. CDR3 nucleotides: TGTGCCAGCAGTTCTCGAGCCAAAAACATTCAGTACTTC.

The V call is TRBV29-1, the J call TRBJ1-2; D gene ambiguous. CDR1 is SQVTM, CDR2 ANQGSEA, per germline. Trimming pared 2 bases from V and 7 bases from J, leaving 8 bases between. The CDR3 loop spans 11 amino acids. This CDR3 is CSVELEAGYTF. CDR3 coding DNA: TGCAGCGTTGAATTGGAGGCTGGCTACACCTTC.

This clonotype was recorded a few times. The chain links TRBV20-1 to TRBJ1-5; a possible D gene is TRBD1 (5 bases). Germline V gene sequence: CDR1 DFQATT, CDR2 SNEGSKA (reference sequence). The CDR3 is made up of 15 amino acids. Between the trimmed V and J ends, which lost 6 bases and 0 bases, there was a span of 15 bases. This chain's CDR3 is CSAVRGVYSNQPQHF. As DNA, the CDR3 is TGCAGTGCAGTCCGGGGGGTATATAGCAATCAGCCCCAGCATTTT.

With regard to this clonotype: At one of its ends the junction is not consistent with the germline gene, which may arise from a read error. This rearrangement joins TRBV7-9 to TRBJ1-2; 7 bases agree with TRBD1. Germline values: CDR1 SEHNR, CDR2 FQNEAQ (reference sequence). This CDR3 is 15 amino acids long. Here the CDR3 DNA reads TGTGCCGGCAGCTCCGGGGACAGTACCTTCTATGGCTACACCTTC. Translating gives CAGSSGDSTFYGYTF.

Only one count was recorded for this clonotype. The chain couples TRBV15 to TRBJ2-1; TRBD2 matches at 7 bases. Germline V gene lookup returns CDR1 LNHNV and CDR2 YYDKDF (reference sequence). After removal of 5 bases from V and 7 bases from J, the junction contained 8 bases not matched to a gene. This CDR3 has 14 amino acids. The CDR3 protein is CATSPHWGGNEQFF. The CDR3 coding sequence is TGTGCCACCAGCCCCCATTGGGGGGGAAATGAGCAGTTCTTC.

This clonotype was seen a single time. The V gene is TRBV7-3, the J gene TRBJ1-2; 7 nucleotides line up with TRBD1. The CDR3 sequence is 14 residues long. Germline-derived CDR1 and CDR2 are SGHTA and FQGTGA. V lost 4 bases and J lost 3; bases outside the gene matches: 5. The CDR3 loop is CASSWPTGYYGYTF. The CDR3 bases are TGTGCCAGCAGCTGGCCGACAGGGTACTATGGCTACACCTTC.

The V gene is TRBV28, the J gene TRBJ2-5, with TRBD2 matching over 11 bases. Trimming took 4 bases from V and 2 from J; bases not matched to a gene: 6. The CDR3 sequence is 16 residues long. Germline CDR1 and CDR2: MDHEN and SYDVKM. DNA for the CDR3: TGTGCCAGCAGTTCCCGACTAGCGGGGCTTCAAGAGACCCAGTACTTC. This sequence encodes CASSSRLAGLQETQYF.

This clonotype was found a few times. This chain joins TRBV7-6 and TRBJ1-2; D is possibly TRBD1 (5 bases). The germline V gene encodes CDR1 SGHVS and CDR2 FNYEAQ. V was clipped by 4 bases and J by 3 bases, with 21 bases between them. There are 17 residues in the CDR3. The CDR3: CASSSRVFRGRDYGYTF. The CDR3 DNA sequence: TGTGCCAGCAGCTCTAGGGTCTTTCGGGGACGTGACTATGGCTACACCTTC.

V gene TRBV5-1 combines with J gene TRBJ1-1; D call uncertain. This CDR3 has 15 amino acids. The germline V gene has CDR1 SGHRS and CDR2 YFSETQ. Between the trimmed V and J ends, which lost 0 bases and 1 base, there was a span of 10 bases. The CDR3 nucleotides read TGCGCCAGCAGCTTGGCCGGACTGTCGAACACTGAAGCTTTCTTT. Its protein product is CASSLAGLSNTEAFF.

The chain combines TRBV6-2 or TRBV6-3 with TRBJ2-1; 9 nucleotides agree with TRBD1. CDR3 length equals 15 residues. The junction had 11 bases not matched to a gene; V was cut back by 6 bases and J by 8 bases. Germline CDR1 and CDR2: MNHEY and SVGEGT. The CDR3 DNA is TGTGCCAGCAGCTACCACAGGGGGCGAGGGTATGAGCAGTTCTTC. Residues: CASSYHRGRGYEQFF.

The chain uses TRBV4-3 and TRBJ2-1; 10 positions agree with TRBD2. The CDR3 loop spans 18 amino acids. Germline CDR1 reads LGHNA; CDR2 reads YSLEER. With 0 bases clipped from V and 0 bases from J, the junction kept 5 bases outside the gene matches. The CDR3 DNA reads as TGCGCCAGCAGCCAAGAAGTTAGCGGGGGGTTCTCCTACAATGAGCAGTTCTTC. Translation gives CASSQEVSGGFSYNEQFF.

The V gene is TRBV13, the J gene TRBJ2-1, with 12 bases matching TRBD2. Germline CDR1 PRHDT, CDR2 FYEKMQ (reference sequence). The J segment lost 0 bases and the V segment lost 2 bases, leaving 11 bases of the junction unmatched. The CDR3 extends over 20 amino acids. The CDR3 spells CASSLPLILAGGSSYNEQFF. DNA of the CDR3: TGTGCCAGCAGCTTACCCTTGATTCTAGCGGGGGGGAGCTCCTACAATGAGCAGTTCTTC.

The CDR3 DNA reads as TGTGCCAGCAGTCTCCCGGGACAGGGTATTCTTGGCTACACCTTC. Residues: CASSLPGQGILGYTF. The chain carries TRBV6-1 and TRBJ1-2, with 9 nucleotides matching TRBD1. V dropped 5 bases and J dropped 7; count of bases not matched to a gene: 11. Germline V CDR1 and CDR2: MNHNS, SASEGT. The CDR3 loop spans 15 amino acids.

The chain carries TRBV4-1 and TRBJ1-1; possibly TRBD1 for D (6 bases). Germline CDR1 MGHRA, CDR2 YSYEKL. The length of the CDR3 is 14 residues. With 0 bases removed from V and 6 bases from J, the gap between germline ends came to 11 bases. This CDR3 is CASSQDEQGSEAFF. The CDR3 DNA follows: TGCGCCAGCAGCCAAGATGAACAGGGTTCTGAAGCTTTCTTT.

The rearrangement links TRBV27 to TRBJ2-3; 8 nucleotides agree with TRBD1. The CDR3 runs 16 residues. The V segment lost 6 bases and the J segment 4 bases; nucleotides outside the gene matches: 12. Germline V gene lookup returns CDR1 MNHEY and CDR2 SMNVEV (reference sequence). CDR3 in amino acids: CASSLIAGGIADTQYF. CDR3 in DNA: TGTGCCAGCAGCCTGATAGCAGGGGGCATCGCAGATACGCAGTATTTT.

The chain recombines TRBV12-5 with TRBJ2-1; D possibly matches TRBD1 or TRBD2 (5 bases each). The CDR3 is 15 amino acids. Per the germline V gene, CDR1 is LGHNT and CDR2 is FRNRAP. The ends were cut back, 3 bases at V and 8 bases at J, with 17 bases in the middle. The DNA of the CDR3 is TGTGCTAGTGGTTTCGGGACGGGGTTAGGGGATGAGCAGTTCTTC. It codes for CASGFGTGLGDEQFF.

This rearrangement joins TRBV19 to TRBJ2-7; D unresolved. This CDR3 contains 13 residues. Trimming removed 5 bases from V and 6 bases from J, with 14 bases in between. Per germline, CDR1 LNHDA and CDR2 SQIVND (reference sequence). The CDR3 DNA reads as TGTGCCAGTAGTCCACGTCGGACCCGCGAGCAGTACTTC. This sequence encodes CASSPRRTREQYF. Supplemented by reference TRBV19 and TRBJ2-7, the full variable domain reads DGGITQSPKYLFRKEGQNVTLSCEQNLNHDAMYWYRQDPGQGLRLIYYSQIVNDFQKGDIAEGYSVSREKKESFPLTVTSAQKNPTAFYLCASSPRRTREQYFGPGTRLTVT.